This TCR beta chain was observed in a study of cytotoxic CD8 clonotypes in ibrutinib-treated CLL. With regard to this clone: No antigen is known for it.

This CDR3 is 13 amino acids long. The germline V gene has CDR1 SQVTM and CDR2 ANQGSEA. With 5 bases removed from V and 8 bases from J, the gap between germline ends came to 18 bases. Study-wide points: Contraction or stability on treatment characterized the public clonotypes, which were uncommon.

This table comes from immunoSEQ multiplex PCR, and its TCRdb copy is limited to in-frame clones, with some not included. This sample has over 200,000 clones, with more than 75% found just once. The chain carries TRBV29-1 and TRBJ1-1; D is possibly TRBD1 (5 bases). This specimen was PBMCs, taken after 12 months of ibrutinib treatment. This receptor was identified in a human donor with chronic lymphocytic leukemia. CDR3 residues: CSVLLGGFGEAFF. As DNA, the CDR3 is TGCAGCGTTCTCCTCGGGGGGTTTGGCGAAGCTTTCTTT.